Below are 32 T cell receptor beta chains sequenced from a single sample in a study of blood T cell repertoires in COVID-19. The method was immunoSEQ multiplex PCR; TCRdb's version includes in-frame clones alone and lacks a portion of them. The sample lists roughly 290,000 clones, over 75% occurring once. The sample consisted of PBMCs or T cells enriched from blood (not recorded which). The source is a man younger than 45 who had recovered from COVID-19.

The chain joins TRBV27 to TRBJ1-4; the D gene is possibly TRBD1 (5 bases). This CDR3 has 14 residues. CDR1 and CDR2 from the germline V gene are MNHEY and SMNVEV (reference sequence). V was clipped by 2 bases and J by 10 bases, with 14 bases between them. The CDR3, as DNA: TGTGCCAGCAGTTTAGGGGGGACGGGGGGAAAACTGTTTTTT. Translating gives CASSLGGTGGKLFF. Filled out from reference TRBV27 and TRBJ1-4, the complete variable domain reads EAQVTQNPRYLITVTGKKLTVTCSQNMNHEYMSWYRQDPGLGLRQIYYSMNVEVTDKGDVPEGYKVSRKEKRNFPLILESPSPNQTSLYFCASSLGGTGGKLFFGSGTQLSVL.

As concerns this clone: A read error may account for a junction end that differs from germline. The chain couples TRBV10-3 to TRBJ2-3; D is unresolved. Germline assignment: CDR1 ENHRY and CDR2 SYGVKD. This CDR3 contains 14 residues. The CDR3 spells CAISGQISTDTQYF. As DNA, the CDR3 is TGTGCCATAAGTGGGCAGATTAGCACAGATACGCAGTATTTT.

The V and J genes are TRBV5-1 and TRBJ2-6, with 8 bases lining up with TRBD1. This CDR3 has 19 amino acids. The germline V gene encodes CDR1 SGHRS and CDR2 YFSETQ. J lost 0 bases, V lost 4 bases, and 12 bases had no gene match. CDR3 sequence reads: CASSTDGQGLNSGANVLTF. The CDR3 DNA reads as TGCGCCAGCAGCACCGACGGACAGGGTTTAAACTCTGGGGCCAACGTCCTGACTTTC.

The chain recombines TRBV7-2 with TRBJ1-2, with TRBD1 as a possible D gene (6 bases). CDR1 is SGHTA and CDR2 is FQGNSA in the germline V gene. With 8 bases removed from V and 8 bases from J, the gap between germline ends came to 15 bases. This CDR3 is 12 amino acids long. The CDR3 DNA reads TGTGCCAGCGGAGACAGGTCCGGCGGCTACACCTTC. Translated, it gives CASGDRSGGYTF.

The rearrangement links TRBV10-3 to TRBJ1-1; no reliable D call. Germline CDR1 ENHRY, CDR2 SYGVKD. The CDR3 contains 15 residues. With 4 bases removed from V and 2 bases from J, the gap between germline ends came to 14 bases. CDR3 region: CAISGSTTRNTEAFF. CDR3 DNA sequence: TGTGCCATCAGTGGATCGACTACGAGAAACACTGAAGCTTTCTTT.

The J gene is TRBJ1-2, the V gene TRBV9; TRBD1 is a possible D gene (6 bases). This CDR3 is 14 amino acids long. Per germline, CDR1 SGDLS and CDR2 YYNGEE. The V end lost 3 bases, the J end lost 4 bases, and 13 bases lay between the germline ends. The CDR3 here is CASSAQGNPYGYTF. The CDR3 nucleotides read TGTGCCAGCAGCGCACAGGGAAACCCCTATGGCTACACCTTC.

CDR3 DNA: TGTGCCATCAGTGACAACAACCTTCTTAATGAAAAACTGTTTTTT. It specifies CAISDNNLLNEKLFF. The chain joins TRBV10-3 to TRBJ1-4; the D is unclear. The germline V and J ends were trimmed by 3 bases and 4 bases, with 12 bases remaining between them. Germline CDR1 ENHRY, CDR2 SYGVKD. This CDR3 comprises 15 residues.

This chain joins TRBV30 and TRBJ1-4; TRBD1 is a possible D gene (5 bases). The CDR3 covers 15 residues. V dropped 3 bases and J dropped 8 bases, with 19 bases sitting between them. CDR1 GTSNPN and CDR2 SVGIG come from the germline V gene (reference sequence). CDR3 nucleotides: TGTGCCTGGAGATCACCTGGGGGGGTGGACGAAAAACTGTTTTTT. Amino acid sequence: CAWRSPGGVDEKLFF.

The gene calls are TRBV14 and TRBJ2-7; weak D call: TRBD1 (6 bases). With 5 bases removed from V and 0 bases from J, the gap between germline ends came to 14 bases. The CDR3 runs 15 residues. Germline-derived CDR1 and CDR2 are SGHDN and FVKESK. CDR3 sequence: CASSEGLDSSYEQYF. In nucleotides, the CDR3 is TGTGCCAGCAGCGAAGGTTTGGACAGCTCCTACGAGCAGTACTTC.

This clone was counted between two and nine times. The V call is TRBV5-5, the J call TRBJ1-4; 8 positions agree with TRBD1. This CDR3 has 12 amino acids. With V trimmed by 1 base and J by 10 bases, 0 bases remained unmatched. In germline, CDR1 is SGHKS, CDR2 YYEKEE (reference sequence). The CDR3 DNA is TGTGCCAGCAGCTTGACAGGGGGAAAACTGTTTTTT. Its protein product is CASSLTGGKLFF.

The V gene is TRBV10-3, the J gene TRBJ1-6, with TRBD1 as a possible D gene (5 bases). Trimming took off 3 bases at V and 8 bases at J, with 20 bases between the two ends. CDR3 size: 17 residues. Per germline, CDR1 ENHRY and CDR2 SYGVKD. CDR3 residues: CAISDLLLRGRDSPLHF. The DNA of the CDR3 is TGTGCCATCAGTGACCTTTTGTTAAGAGGCAGGGATTCACCCCTCCACTTT.

In DNA form, the CDR3 reads TGTGCCAGCAGTTTGTCAGCGGGGGGGGCAGATACGCAGTATTTT. The encoded protein is CASSLSAGGADTQYF. V gene TRBV28 combines with J gene TRBJ2-3; 10 bases map to TRBD2. CDR1 is MDHEN and CDR2 is SYDVKM in the germline V gene. The V gene end was trimmed by 3 bases and the J gene end by 4 bases; junction bases not matched to a gene: 4. The CDR3 loop spans 15 amino acids.

V gene TRBV2 combines with J gene TRBJ1-3; D is uncertain. Looked up from germline, CDR1 is SNHLY and CDR2 is FYNNEI. Trimming stripped 6 bases from V and 2 bases from J, with 26 bases between. The length of the CDR3 is 19 residues. CDR3 loop: CASSRPRRRMDDAGNTIYF. The CDR3, as DNA: TGTGCCAGCAGCCGACCTCGGAGGCGGATGGATGATGCTGGAAACACCATATATTTT.

The V gene is TRBV25-1, the J gene TRBJ1-1; a weak D match, TRBD1 (6 bases). Deletions cut 5 bases from V and 2 bases from J, with 15 bases between. Per germline, CDR1 MGHDK and CDR2 SYGVNS. The CDR3 length is 15 residues. In DNA form, the CDR3 reads TGTGCCAGCAGTTCAACAGGGATTTTCAACACTGAAGCTTTCTTT. The encoded protein is CASSSTGIFNTEAFF.

The rearrangement uses TRBV5-1 and TRBJ2-3; TRBD2 aligns across 9 bases. V gave up 4 bases and J gave up 2 bases; unmatched junction bases: 14. The CDR3 is made up of 18 amino acids. Germline V lookup: CDR1 SGHRS, CDR2 YFSETQ. CDR3 DNA: TGCGCCAGCAGCCCACGAACTCCCAGCGGGGGGCTCACAGATACGCAGTATTTT. This gives the protein CASSPRTPSGGLTDTQYF.

This clone showed up just once. This chain connects TRBV6-5 to TRBJ1-2; 9 nucleotides agree with TRBD1. This CDR3 spans 15 amino acids. The germline CDR1 and CDR2 sequences are MNHEY and SVGAGI. V shed 5 bases, J shed 3 bases, and the junction held 7 bases outside the gene matches. Here the CDR3 reads CASSTQQGADYGYTF. DNA of the CDR3: TGTGCCAGCAGTACCCAACAGGGGGCCGACTATGGCTACACCTTC.

The V call is TRBV5-4, the J call TRBJ2-1; D gene uncertain. Germline V gene lookup returns CDR1 SGHNT and CDR2 YYREEE (reference sequence). The CDR3 extends over 11 amino acids. Trimming stripped 4 bases from V and 5 bases from J, with 4 bases between. The CDR3 DNA follows: TGTGCCAGCAGCCTCCACAATGAGCAGTTCTTC. This translates into CASSLHNEQFF.

The chain has TRBV5-1 and TRBJ2-1; TRBD2 is a possible D gene (5 bases). Trimming took 2 bases from V and 3 from J, leaving 18 bases between them. Germline V gene lookup returns CDR1 SGHRS and CDR2 YFSETQ. The CDR3 is 17 residues long. For the CDR3, the DNA is TGCGCCAGCAGCTTCCCAGAGGGCTTAAGTGGCTACAATGAGCAGTTCTTC. This gives the protein CASSFPEGLSGYNEQFF.

CDR3 DNA sequence: TGCGCCAGCAGCTTGATGGCAGGGCCTATGGTCGGAGAGACCCAGTACTTC. It encodes CASSLMAGPMVGETQYF. This chain links TRBV5-1 with TRBJ2-5; possible D gene TRBD1, 5 bases. The germline V gene has CDR1 SGHRS and CDR2 YFSETQ. The V end was cut by 1 base, the J end by 4 bases, with 20 bases between. The CDR3 is made up of 17 amino acids.

This clone was observed once. This chain connects TRBV20-1 to TRBJ1-2; D is unresolved. CDR3 length: 11 amino acids. The V end was cut by 2 bases, the J end by 8 bases, with 9 bases between. The germline gives CDR1 DFQATT, CDR2 SNEGSKA (reference sequence). The CDR3 loop reads CSARFGVGYTF. In DNA, the CDR3 is TGCAGTGCTAGATTCGGGGTAGGCTACACCTTC.

Concerning this clone: The same CDR3 can be traced to other DNA sequences in this sample. V usage is TRBV11-2 and J usage is TRBJ2-5, with 8 bases lining up with TRBD2. Germline assignment: CDR1 SGHAT and CDR2 FQNNGV. CDR3 length: 14 residues. J gave up 5 bases and V 5 bases, and 7 bases lay outside the gene matches. Here the CDR3 reads CASSRTGGVETQYF. CDR3 coding DNA: TGTGCCAGCAGCCGTACCGGGGGGGTCGAGACCCAGTACTTC.

This chain joins TRBV2 and TRBJ2-1; 10 bases agree with TRBD2. This CDR3 is 17 amino acids long. Germline V gives CDR1 SNHLY, CDR2 FYNNEI. V gave up 3 bases and J gave up 4 bases; unmatched junction bases: 9. The CDR3 coding sequence is TGTGCCAGCAGTGACCTCCTGCTAGCGGGGGAGTACAATGAGCAGTTCTTC. Translation: CASSDLLLAGEYNEQFF.

The chain recombines TRBV6-4 with TRBJ2-3; a possible D gene is TRBD1 (5 bases). Germline assignment: CDR1 MRHNA and CDR2 SNTAGT. V was shortened by 6 bases and J by 5 bases, with 15 bases between the two germline ends. The CDR3 sequence is 14 residues long. The CDR3 DNA reads as TGTGCCAGCAGCCCAGGGATTTTGCGAGATACGCAGTATTTT. It is translated as CASSPGILRDTQYF.

The rearrangement uses TRBV24-1 and TRBJ1-2, with 8 bases lining up with TRBD1. V lost 3 bases, J lost 3 bases, and 11 bases stayed unmatched. CDR1 is KGHDR, CDR2 SFDVKD, per germline. The CDR3 is 17 residues long. CDR3 DNA: TGTGCCACCAGTGATCGCCCAAGGACAGGGAGGGACTATGGCTACACCTTC. It encodes CATSDRPRTGRDYGYTF.

The chain links TRBV7-8 to TRBJ2-3; TRBD2 is a possible D gene (6 bases). The V and J ends lost 6 bases and 4 bases respectively, with 14 bases between them. Germline V CDR1 and CDR2: SGHVS, FQNEAQ. The CDR3 loop spans 14 amino acids. The CDR3 is CASSWEVLADTQYF. The CDR3 coding sequence is TGTGCCAGCAGTTGGGAGGTCTTGGCAGATACGCAGTATTTT.

This clone has a single count. This sequence joins TRBV12-3 or TRBV12-4 and TRBJ2-7; possible D gene TRBD1, 7 bases. The CDR3 runs to 13 residues. V was pared by 4 bases and J by 6 bases, with 13 bases between. The CDR3 nucleotides read TGTGCCAGCAGTTCTAGACAGGGAGGCGAGCAGTACTTC. Translation gives CASSSRQGGEQYF.

The V gene is TRBV27, the J gene TRBJ2-2; possible D gene TRBD1, 5 bases. V was clipped by 3 bases and J by 8 bases, with 19 bases between them. Germline assignment: CDR1 MNHEY and CDR2 SMNVEV (reference sequence). The CDR3 runs 16 residues. The CDR3 DNA is TGTGCCAGCAGTTTCAACCTGCTAGGGGCACGGGGGGAGCTGTTTTTT. It encodes CASSFNLLGARGELFF.

This clone was detected only once. The chain uses TRBV29-1 and TRBJ1-3; 7 nucleotides align to TRBD1. Germline lookup yields CDR1 SQVTM and CDR2 ANQGSEA. This CDR3 is 14 amino acids long. With V trimmed by 4 bases and J by 4 bases, 7 bases remained unmatched. The DNA for the CDR3 is TGCAGCGTTGCCCAGGGGGGCTTGGGAAACACCATATATTTT. This translates into CSVAQGGLGNTIYF. Filled out from reference TRBV29-1 and TRBJ1-3, the complete variable domain reads SAVISQKPSRDICQRGTSLTIQCQVDSQVTMMFWYRQQPGQSLTLIATANQGSEATYESGFVIDKFPISRPNLTFSTLTVSNMSPEDSSIYLCSVAQGGLGNTIYFGEGSWLTVV.

The gene calls are TRBV29-1 and TRBJ1-2, with D hard to call. The germline V gene encodes CDR1 SQVTM and CDR2 ANQGSEA. The CDR3 loop spans 14 amino acids. Trimming left V 4 bases short and J 4 bases short, with 16 bases between. The CDR3 spells CSVVRVNPFYGYTF. CDR3 coding DNA: TGCAGCGTTGTTAGAGTCAATCCCTTCTATGGCTACACCTTC.

The chain employs TRBV5-1 and TRBJ2-5, with 12 bases that match TRBD1. The germline CDR1 and CDR2 sequences are SGHRS and YFSETQ. J was trimmed by 5 bases and V by 5 bases; bases with no gene match: 4. This CDR3 contains 14 residues. CDR3 nucleotide sequence: TGCGCCAGCAGGCTGGGACAGGGGGCGGAGACCCAGTACTTC. It translates to CASRLGQGAETQYF.

This clone turned up a few times. The chain links TRBV27 to TRBJ2-5, with TRBD2 matching 9 bases. In germline, CDR1 is MNHEY, CDR2 SMNVEV (reference sequence). With V trimmed by 7 bases and J by 2 bases, 11 bases remained unmatched. This CDR3 is 16 amino acids long. CDR3 in DNA: TGTGCCAGCAAGGCCTTCAGCGGGGGGCAACAAGAGACCCAGTACTTC. Protein: CASKAFSGGQQETQYF.

This sequence joins TRBV6-5 and TRBJ2-3, with D unresolved. Germline loops: CDR1 MNHEY, CDR2 SVGAGI. This CDR3 spans 14 amino acids. The V gene lost 6 bases and the J gene lost 0 bases, with 10 bases spanning the gap. CDR3 DNA: TGTGCCAGCAGGCTAGACTCTAGCACAGATACGCAGTATTTT. Encoded protein: CASRLDSSTDTQYF.